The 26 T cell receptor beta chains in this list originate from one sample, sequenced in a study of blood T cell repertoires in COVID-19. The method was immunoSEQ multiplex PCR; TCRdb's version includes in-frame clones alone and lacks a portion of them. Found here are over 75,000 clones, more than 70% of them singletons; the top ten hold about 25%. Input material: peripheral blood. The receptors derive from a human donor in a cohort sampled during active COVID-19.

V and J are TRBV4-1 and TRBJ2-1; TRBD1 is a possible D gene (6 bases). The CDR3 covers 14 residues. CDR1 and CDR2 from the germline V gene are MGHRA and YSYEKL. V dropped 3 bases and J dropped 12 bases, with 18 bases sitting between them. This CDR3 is CASSHQDSLLGQFF. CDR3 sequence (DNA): TGCGCCAGCAGCCATCAGGACAGCCTCTTGGGGCAGTTCTTC.

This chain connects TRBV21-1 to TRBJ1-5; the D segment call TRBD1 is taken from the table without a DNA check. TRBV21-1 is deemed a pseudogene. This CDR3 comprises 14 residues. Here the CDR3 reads CASSQGTDNQPQHF. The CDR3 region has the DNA TGTGCCAGCAGCCAGGGGACGGACAATCAGCCCCAGCATTTT.

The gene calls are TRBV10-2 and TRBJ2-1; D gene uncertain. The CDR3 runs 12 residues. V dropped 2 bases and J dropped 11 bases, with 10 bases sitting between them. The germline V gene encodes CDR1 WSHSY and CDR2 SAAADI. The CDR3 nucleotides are TGCGCCAGCAGTGAGAAGGCGGATAAGCAGTTCTTC. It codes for CASSEKADKQFF.

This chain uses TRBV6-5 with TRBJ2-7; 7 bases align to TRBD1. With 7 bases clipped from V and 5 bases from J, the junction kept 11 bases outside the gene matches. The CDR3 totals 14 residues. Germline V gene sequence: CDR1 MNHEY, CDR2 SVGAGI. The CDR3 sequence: CASTERVQGHEQYF. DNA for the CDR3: TGTGCCAGCACCGAGAGGGTACAGGGGCACGAGCAGTACTTC.

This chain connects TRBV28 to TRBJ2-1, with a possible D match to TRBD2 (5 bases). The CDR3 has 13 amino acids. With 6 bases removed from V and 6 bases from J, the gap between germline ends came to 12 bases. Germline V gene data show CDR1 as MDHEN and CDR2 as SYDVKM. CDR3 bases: TGTGCCAGCAGCCCCGGGGTTCCCAATGAGCAGTTCTTC. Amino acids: CASSPGVPNEQFF.

Here the CDR3 DNA reads TGTGCCATCAGTGAGTCTGAGAACAGGGTGACCGGGGAGCTGTTTTTT. As protein: CAISESENRVTGELFF. The V and J genes are TRBV10-3 and TRBJ2-2; perhaps TRBD1 as D (6 bases). The CDR3 runs 16 residues. V lost 0 bases, J lost 5 bases, and 13 bases lay in between. Germline V lookup: CDR1 ENHRY, CDR2 SYGVKD.

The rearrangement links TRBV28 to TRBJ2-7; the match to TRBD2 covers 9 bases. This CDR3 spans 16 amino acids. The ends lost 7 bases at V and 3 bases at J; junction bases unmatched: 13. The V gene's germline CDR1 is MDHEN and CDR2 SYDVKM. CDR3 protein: CASTEASGTQIYEQYF. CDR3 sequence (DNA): TGTGCCAGCACCGAGGCTAGCGGGACCCAAATCTACGAGCAGTACTTC.

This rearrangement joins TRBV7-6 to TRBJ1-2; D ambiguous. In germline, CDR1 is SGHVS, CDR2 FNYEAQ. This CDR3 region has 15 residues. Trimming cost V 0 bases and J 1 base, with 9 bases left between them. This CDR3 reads CASSLAGQNNYGYTF. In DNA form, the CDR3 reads TGTGCCAGCAGCTTAGCGGGCCAGAATAACTATGGCTACACCTTC.

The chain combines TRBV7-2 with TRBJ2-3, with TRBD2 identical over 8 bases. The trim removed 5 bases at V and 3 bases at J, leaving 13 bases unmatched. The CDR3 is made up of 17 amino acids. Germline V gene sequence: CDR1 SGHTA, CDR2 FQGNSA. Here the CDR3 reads CASSISGGRGGTDTQYF. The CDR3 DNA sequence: TGTGCCAGCAGCATAAGCGGGGGCCGGGGAGGTACAGATACGCAGTATTTT. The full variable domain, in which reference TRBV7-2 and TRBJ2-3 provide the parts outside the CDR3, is GAGVSQSPSNKVTEKGKDVELRCDPISGHTALYWYRQSLGQGLEFLIYFQGNSAPDKSGLPSDRFSAERTGGSVSTLTIQRTQQEDSAVYLCASSISGGRGGTDTQYFGPGTRLTVL.

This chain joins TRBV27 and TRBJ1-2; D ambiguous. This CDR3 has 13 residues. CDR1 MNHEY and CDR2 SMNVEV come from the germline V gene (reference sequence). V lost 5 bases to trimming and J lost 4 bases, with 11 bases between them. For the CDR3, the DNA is TGTGCCAGCAGTCTTACAGAGACCTATGGCTACACCTTC. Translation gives CASSLTETYGYTF.

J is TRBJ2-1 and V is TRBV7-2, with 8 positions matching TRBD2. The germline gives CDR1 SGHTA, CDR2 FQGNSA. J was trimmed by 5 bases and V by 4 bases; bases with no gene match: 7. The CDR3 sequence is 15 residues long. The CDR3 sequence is CASSSSGGRNNEQFF. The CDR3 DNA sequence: TGTGCCAGCAGCTCCTCCGGCGGGAGGAACAATGAGCAGTTCTTC. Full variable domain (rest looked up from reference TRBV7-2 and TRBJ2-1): GAGVSQSPSNKVTEKGKDVELRCDPISGHTALYWYRQSLGQGLEFLIYFQGNSAPDKSGLPSDRFSAERTGGSVSTLTIQRTQQEDSAVYLCASSSSGGRNNEQFFGPGTRLTVL.

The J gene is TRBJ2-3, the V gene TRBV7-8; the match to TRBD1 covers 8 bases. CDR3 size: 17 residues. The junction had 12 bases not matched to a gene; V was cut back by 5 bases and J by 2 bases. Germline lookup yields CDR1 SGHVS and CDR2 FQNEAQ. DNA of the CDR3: TGTGCCAGCAGCCCGAGAACGGGACAGGCTAACACAGATACGCAGTATTTT. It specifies CASSPRTGQANTDTQYF.

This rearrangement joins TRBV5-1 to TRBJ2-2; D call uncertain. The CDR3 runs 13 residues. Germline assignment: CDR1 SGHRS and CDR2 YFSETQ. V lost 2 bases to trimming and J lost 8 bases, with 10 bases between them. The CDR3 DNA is TGCGCCAGCAGCTTCAGCGCTGATGGGGAGCTGTTTTTT. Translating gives CASSFSADGELFF.

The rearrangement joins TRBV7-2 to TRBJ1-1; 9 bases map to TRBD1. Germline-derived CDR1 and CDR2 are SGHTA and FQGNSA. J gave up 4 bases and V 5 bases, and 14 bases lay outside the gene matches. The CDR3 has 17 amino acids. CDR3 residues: CASSKVPGQGWGTEAFF. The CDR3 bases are TGTGCCAGCAGCAAAGTCCCGGGACAGGGCTGGGGCACTGAAGCTTTCTTT.

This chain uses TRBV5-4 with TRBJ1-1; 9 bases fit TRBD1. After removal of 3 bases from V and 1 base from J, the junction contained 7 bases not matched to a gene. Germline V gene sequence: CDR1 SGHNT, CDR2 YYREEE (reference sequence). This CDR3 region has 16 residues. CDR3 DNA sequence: TGTGCCAGCAGCTGGGGACAGGGTGAGGGGAACACTGAAGCTTTCTTT. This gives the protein CASSWGQGEGNTEAFF.

The CDR3 coding sequence is TGTGCCAGCAGCCAACCAGATTCCTACAATGAGCAGTTCTTC. This codes for CASSQPDSYNEQFF. The chain employs TRBV4-2 and TRBJ2-1, with D unclear. Germline V gene data show CDR1 as LGHNA and CDR2 as YNFKEQ. The CDR3 runs to 14 residues. V lost 2 bases and J lost 1, with 6 bases in between.

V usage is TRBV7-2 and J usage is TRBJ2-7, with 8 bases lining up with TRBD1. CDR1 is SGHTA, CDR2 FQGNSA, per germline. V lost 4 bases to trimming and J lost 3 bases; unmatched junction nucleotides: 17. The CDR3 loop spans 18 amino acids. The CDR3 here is CASSYTSTGQVYFYEQYF. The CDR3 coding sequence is TGTGCCAGCAGCTATACGAGTACGGGACAGGTGTATTTCTACGAGCAGTACTTC.

The CDR3, as DNA: TGTGCCAGCAGCCAAGTGGGGACAGGGGGCCCTGGCTACACCTTC. This sequence encodes CASSQVGTGGPGYTF. V is TRBV14 and J is TRBJ1-2, with 12 bases identical to TRBD1. The CDR3 is 15 residues long. V gave up 1 base and J gave up 7 bases; unmatched junction bases: 4. The V gene's germline CDR1 is SGHDN and CDR2 FVKESK.

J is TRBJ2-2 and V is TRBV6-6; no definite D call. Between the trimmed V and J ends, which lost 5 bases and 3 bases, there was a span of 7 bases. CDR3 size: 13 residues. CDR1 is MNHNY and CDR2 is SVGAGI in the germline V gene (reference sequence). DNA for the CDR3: TGTGCCAGCAGTATTACTGACACCGGGGAGCTGTTTTTT. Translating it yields CASSITDTGELFF.

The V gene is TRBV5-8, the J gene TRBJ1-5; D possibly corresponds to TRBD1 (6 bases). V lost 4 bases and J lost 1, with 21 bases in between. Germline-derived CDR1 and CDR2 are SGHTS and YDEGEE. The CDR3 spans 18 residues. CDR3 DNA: TGTGCCAGCAGCCCAGGGAGGGGGGAATTGAGGAGCAATCAGCCCCAGCATTTT. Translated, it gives CASSPGRGELRSNQPQHF.

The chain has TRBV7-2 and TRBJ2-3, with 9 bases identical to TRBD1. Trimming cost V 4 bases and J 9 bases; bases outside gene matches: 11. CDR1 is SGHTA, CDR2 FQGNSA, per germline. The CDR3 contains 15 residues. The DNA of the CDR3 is TGTGCCAGCAGCTGGGACAGGGCCTGGGGGGGAACGCAGTATTTT. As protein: CASSWDRAWGGTQYF.

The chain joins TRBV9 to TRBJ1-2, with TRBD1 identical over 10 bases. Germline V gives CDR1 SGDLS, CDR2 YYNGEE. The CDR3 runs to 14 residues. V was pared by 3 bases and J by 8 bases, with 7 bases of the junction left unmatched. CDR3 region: CASSGRQGAGGYTF. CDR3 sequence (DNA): TGTGCCAGCAGCGGCCGACAGGGGGCCGGCGGCTACACCTTC.

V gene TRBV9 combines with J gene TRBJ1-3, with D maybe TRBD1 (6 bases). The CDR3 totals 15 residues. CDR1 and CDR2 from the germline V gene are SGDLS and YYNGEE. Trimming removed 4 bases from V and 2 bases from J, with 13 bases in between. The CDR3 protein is CASSLGRTAGNTIYF. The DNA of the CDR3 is TGTGCCAGCAGCCTAGGCCGGACAGCTGGAAACACCATATATTTT.

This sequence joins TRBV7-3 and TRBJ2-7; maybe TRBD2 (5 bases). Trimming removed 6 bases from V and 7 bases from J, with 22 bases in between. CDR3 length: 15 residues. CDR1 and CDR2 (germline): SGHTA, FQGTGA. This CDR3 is CASSPSADGWGEQYF. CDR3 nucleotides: TGTGCCAGCAGTCCATCAGCGGACGGTTGGGGAGAGCAGTACTTC.

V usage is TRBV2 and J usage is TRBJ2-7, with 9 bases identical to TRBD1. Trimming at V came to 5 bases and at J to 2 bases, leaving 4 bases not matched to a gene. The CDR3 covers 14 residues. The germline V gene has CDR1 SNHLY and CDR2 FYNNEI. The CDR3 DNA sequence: TGTGCCAGCAGTACCGGGACAGGGACCTACGAGCAGTACTTC. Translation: CASSTGTGTYEQYF.

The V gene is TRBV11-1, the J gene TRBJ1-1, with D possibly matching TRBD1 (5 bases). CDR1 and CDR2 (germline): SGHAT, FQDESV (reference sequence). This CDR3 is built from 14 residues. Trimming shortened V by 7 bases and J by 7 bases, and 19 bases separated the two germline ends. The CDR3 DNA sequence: TGTGCCAGCAACTATGGGGGGATCTTTGGTGAAGCTTTCTTT. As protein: CASNYGGIFGEAFF.